The source of this T cell receptor beta chain is a study of beta chain features in type 1 diabetes. Overall study: Sorted cells from all samples, numbering about 98 million, were examined.

Points on this clone: As yet, its antigen is unknown.

Regarding the study as a whole: PCR might show a preference for shorter templates, equally across patients and controls.

It was via CD45RO/CCR7/CD25/CD127/CD95/CD27 that CD4+ naive, central memory, regulatory and stem cell-like memory cells were sorted. Reverse transcription of all isolated RNA meant that expressed TCRB transcripts were sequenced. Profiling relied on immunoSEQ multiplex PCR, and the TCRdb table lists in-frame clones only, not all of them. The sample includes some 270,000 clones, 8% seen only once; the top ten take over 0.8%. The CDR3 consists of 13 residues. Germline lookup yields CDR1 SGHTA and CDR2 FQGTGA. V lost 5 bases, J lost 2 bases, and 9 bases lay in between. Sequencing used central memory CD4+ T cells from blood. This sequence originates from a woman aged 18 to 35 in good health. The genes are TRBV7-3 and TRBJ1-1; D is uncertain. The CDR3 DNA follows: TGTGCCAGCAGCAAACAGACTAACACTGAAGCTTTCTTT. Protein sequence: CASSKQTNTEAFF.